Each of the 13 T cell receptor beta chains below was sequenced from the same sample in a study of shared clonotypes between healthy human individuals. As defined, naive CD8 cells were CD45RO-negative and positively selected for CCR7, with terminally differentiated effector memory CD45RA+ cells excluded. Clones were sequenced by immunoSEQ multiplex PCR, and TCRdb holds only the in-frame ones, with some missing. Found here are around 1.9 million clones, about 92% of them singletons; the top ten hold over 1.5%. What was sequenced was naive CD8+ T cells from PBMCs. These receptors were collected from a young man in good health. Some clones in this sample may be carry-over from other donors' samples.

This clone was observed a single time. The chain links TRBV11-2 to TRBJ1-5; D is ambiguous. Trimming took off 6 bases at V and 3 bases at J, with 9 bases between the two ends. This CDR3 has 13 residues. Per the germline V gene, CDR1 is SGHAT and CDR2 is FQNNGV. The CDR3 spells CASRKGINQPQHF. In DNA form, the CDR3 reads TGTGCCAGCAGGAAGGGTATCAATCAGCCCCAGCATTTT.

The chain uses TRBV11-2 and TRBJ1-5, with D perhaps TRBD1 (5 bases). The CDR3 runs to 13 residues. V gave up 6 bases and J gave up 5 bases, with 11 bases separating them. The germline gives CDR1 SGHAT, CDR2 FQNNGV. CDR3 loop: CASSTGSDQPQHF. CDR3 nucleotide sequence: TGTGCCAGCAGTACAGGTTCTGATCAGCCCCAGCATTTT.

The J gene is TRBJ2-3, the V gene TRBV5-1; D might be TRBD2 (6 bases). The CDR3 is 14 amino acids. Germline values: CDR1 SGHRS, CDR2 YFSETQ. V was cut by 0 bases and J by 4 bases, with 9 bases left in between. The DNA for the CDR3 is TGCGCCAGCAGCTTGGCCGGGGGTTCAGATACGCAGTATTTT. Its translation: CASSLAGGSDTQYF. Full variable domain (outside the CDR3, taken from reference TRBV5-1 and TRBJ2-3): KAGVTQTPRYLIKTRGQQVTLSCSPISGHRSVSWYQQTPGQGLQFLFEYFSETQRNKGNFPGRFSGRQFSNSRSEMNVSTLELGDSALYLCASSLAGGSDTQYFGPGTRLTVL.

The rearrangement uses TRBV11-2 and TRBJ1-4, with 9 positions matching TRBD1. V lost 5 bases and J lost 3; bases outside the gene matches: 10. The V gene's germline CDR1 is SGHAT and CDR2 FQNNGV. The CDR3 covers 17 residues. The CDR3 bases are TGTGCCAGCAGCCCCCGACAGGGGGATTGGGCTAATGAAAAACTGTTTTTT. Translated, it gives CASSPRQGDWANEKLFF.

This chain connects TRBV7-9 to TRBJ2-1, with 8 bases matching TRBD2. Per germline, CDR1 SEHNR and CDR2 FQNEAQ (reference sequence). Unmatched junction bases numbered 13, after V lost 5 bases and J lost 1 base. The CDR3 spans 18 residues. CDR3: CASSPHMRSGSSYNEQFF. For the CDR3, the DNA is TGTGCCAGCAGCCCTCATATGCGGAGCGGGAGTTCCTACAATGAGCAGTTCTTC.

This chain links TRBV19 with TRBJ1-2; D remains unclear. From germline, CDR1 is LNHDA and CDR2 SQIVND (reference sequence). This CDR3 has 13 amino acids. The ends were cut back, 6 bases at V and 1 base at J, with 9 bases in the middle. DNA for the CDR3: TGTGCCAGTAGGCTCCAGAGTAACTATGGCTACACCTTC. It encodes CASRLQSNYGYTF.

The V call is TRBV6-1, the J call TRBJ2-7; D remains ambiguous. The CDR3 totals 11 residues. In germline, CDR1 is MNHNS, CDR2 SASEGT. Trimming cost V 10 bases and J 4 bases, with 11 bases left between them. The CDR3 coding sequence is TGTGCCACCTTAGTTGGATACGAGCAGTACTTC. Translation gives CATLVGYEQYF.

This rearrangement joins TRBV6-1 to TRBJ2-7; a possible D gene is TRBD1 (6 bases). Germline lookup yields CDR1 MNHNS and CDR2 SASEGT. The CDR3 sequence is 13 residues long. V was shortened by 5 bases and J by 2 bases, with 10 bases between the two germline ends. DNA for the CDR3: TGTGCCAGCAGTCCCCGGGACACCTACGAGCAGTACTTC. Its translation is CASSPRDTYEQYF.

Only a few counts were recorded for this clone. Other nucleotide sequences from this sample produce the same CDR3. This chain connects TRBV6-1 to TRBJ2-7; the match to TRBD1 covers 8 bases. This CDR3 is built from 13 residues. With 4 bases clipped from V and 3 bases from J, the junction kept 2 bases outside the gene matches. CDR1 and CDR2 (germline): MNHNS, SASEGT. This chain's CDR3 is CASSGTGFYEQYF. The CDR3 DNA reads TGTGCCAGCAGTGGGACAGGGTTCTACGAGCAGTACTTC.

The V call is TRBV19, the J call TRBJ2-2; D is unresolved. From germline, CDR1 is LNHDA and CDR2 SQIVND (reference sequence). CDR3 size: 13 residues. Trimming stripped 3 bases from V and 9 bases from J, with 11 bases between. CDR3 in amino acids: CASSMPRWWELFF. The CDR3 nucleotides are TGTGCCAGTAGTATGCCTCGATGGTGGGAGCTGTTTTTT.

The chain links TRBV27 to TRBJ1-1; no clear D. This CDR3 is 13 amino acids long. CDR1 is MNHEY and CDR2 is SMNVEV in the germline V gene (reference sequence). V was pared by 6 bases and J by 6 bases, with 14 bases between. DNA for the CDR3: TGTGCCAGCAGCACGACACCTTTTTCTGAAGCTTTCTTT. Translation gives CASSTTPFSEAFF.

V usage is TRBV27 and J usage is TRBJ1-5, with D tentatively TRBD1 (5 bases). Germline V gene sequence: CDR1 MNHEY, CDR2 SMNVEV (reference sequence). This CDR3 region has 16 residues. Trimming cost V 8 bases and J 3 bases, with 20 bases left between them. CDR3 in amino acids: CASSPSTGATNQPQHF. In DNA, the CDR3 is TGTGCCAGCTCCCCCTCTACAGGCGCAACCAATCAGCCCCAGCATTTT.

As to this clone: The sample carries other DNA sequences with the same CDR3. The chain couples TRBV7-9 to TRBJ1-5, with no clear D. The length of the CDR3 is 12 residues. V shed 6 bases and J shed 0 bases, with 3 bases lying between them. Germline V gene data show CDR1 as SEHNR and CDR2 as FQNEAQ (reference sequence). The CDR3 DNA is TGTGCCAGCAGTGGTAGCAATCAGCCCCAGCATTTT. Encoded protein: CASSGSNQPQHF.